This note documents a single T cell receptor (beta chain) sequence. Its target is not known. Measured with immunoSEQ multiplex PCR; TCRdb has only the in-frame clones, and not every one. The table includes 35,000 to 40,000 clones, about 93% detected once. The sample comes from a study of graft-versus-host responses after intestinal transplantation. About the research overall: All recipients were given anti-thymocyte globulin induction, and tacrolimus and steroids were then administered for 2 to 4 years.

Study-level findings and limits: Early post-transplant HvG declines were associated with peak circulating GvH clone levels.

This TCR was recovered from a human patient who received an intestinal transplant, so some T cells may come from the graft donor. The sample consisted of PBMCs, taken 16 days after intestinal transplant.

CDR3 nucleotides: TGTGCCAGCTCACCCGCCGTTTCCACAGATACGCAGTATTTT. It yields the protein CASSPAVSTDTQYF. The rearrangement joins TRBV18 to TRBJ2-3; no clear D. Per the germline V gene, CDR1 is KGHSH and CDR2 is LQKENI. The CDR3 covers 14 residues. The V and J ends lost 3 bases and 2 bases respectively, with 9 bases between them.